This TCR beta chain was found in a study of T cell repertoires in cytomegalovirus infection. Overall study results and limits: Accumulated public TCR beta family frequency recognized individuals carrying CMV together with the relevant HLA.

In the case of this clonotype: The antigen is undetermined.

TCRdb analysed the reads with MiXCR anew, one entry per CDR3 protein. The repertoire has 650,000 to 900,000 distinct CDR3 sequences, 25% to 35% of them found once; the top ten carry 10% to 15%. The CDR3 spans 15 residues. Germline CDR1 and CDR2: MGHRA and YSYEKL. V shed 4 bases and J shed 8 bases, with 18 bases lying between them. This chain connects TRBV4-1 to TRBJ1-5; weak D call: TRBD1 (6 bases). The TCR originated in a human donor in good health (CMV status not recorded). Some clones in this sample may be carry-over from other donors' samples. The specimen was cultured CD8+ T cells from PBMCs, collected from culture after CMV antigen stimulation. The CDR3 here is CASSPNQGYLEPQHF. DNA for the CDR3: TGCGCCAGCAGCCCGAATCAGGGGTACTTGGAGCCCCAGCATTTT.